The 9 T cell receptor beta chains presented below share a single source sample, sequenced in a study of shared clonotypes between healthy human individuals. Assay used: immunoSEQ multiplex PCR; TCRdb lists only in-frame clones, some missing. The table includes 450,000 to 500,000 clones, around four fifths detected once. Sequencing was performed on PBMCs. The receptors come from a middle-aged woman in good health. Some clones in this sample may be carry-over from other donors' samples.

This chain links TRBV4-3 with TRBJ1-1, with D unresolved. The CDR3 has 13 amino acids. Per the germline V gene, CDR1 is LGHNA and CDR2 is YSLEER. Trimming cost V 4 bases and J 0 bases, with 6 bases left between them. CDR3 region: CASSRVMNTEAFF. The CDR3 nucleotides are TGCGCCAGCAGCCGGGTGATGAACACTGAAGCTTTCTTT.

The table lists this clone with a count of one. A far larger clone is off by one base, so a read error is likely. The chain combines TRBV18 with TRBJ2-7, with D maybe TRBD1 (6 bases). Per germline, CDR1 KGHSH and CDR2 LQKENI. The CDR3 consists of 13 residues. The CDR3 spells CASSPPGAYEQHF. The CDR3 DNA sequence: TGTGCCAGCTCACCACCGGGGGCCTACGAGCAGCACTTC.

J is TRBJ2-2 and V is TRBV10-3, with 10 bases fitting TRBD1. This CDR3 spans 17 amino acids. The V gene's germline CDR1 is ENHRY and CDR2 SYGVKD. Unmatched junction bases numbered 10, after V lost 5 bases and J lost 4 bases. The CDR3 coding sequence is TGTGCCATCAGTTTCCAAGGAGGGGACAGGGGCACCGGGGAGCTGTTTTTT. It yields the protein CAISFQGGDRGTGELFF.

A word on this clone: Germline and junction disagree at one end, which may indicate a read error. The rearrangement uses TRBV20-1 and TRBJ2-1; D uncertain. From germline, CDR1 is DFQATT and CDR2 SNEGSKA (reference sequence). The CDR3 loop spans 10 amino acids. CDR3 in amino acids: CGALVNEQFF. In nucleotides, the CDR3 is TGCGGTGCCCTAGTCAATGAGCAGTTCTTC.

CDR3 in amino acids: CASVSGLAGPYEQYF. CDR3 nucleotides: TGTGCCAGCGTCTCGGGACTAGCGGGGCCCTACGAGCAGTACTTC. The rearrangement links TRBV7-2 to TRBJ2-7; 13 bases fit TRBD2. Germline V gene data show CDR1 as SGHTA and CDR2 as FQGNSA. The CDR3 consists of 15 residues. Losses at the gene ends were 8 bases for V and 2 bases for J; bases not matched to a gene: 6.

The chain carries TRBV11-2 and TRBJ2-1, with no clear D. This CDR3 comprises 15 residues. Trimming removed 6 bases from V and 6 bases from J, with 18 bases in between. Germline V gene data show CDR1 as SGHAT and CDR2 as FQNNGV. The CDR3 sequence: CASSRLVGVANEQFF. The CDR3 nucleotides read TGTGCCAGCAGTCGGCTAGTGGGCGTGGCCAATGAGCAGTTCTTC.

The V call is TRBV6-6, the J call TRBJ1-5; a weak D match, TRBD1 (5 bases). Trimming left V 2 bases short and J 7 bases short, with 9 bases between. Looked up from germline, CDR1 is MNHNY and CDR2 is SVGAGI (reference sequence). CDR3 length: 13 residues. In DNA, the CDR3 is TGTGCCAGCAGTTACGGGGGACGCCAGCCCCAGCATTTT. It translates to CASSYGGRQPQHF.

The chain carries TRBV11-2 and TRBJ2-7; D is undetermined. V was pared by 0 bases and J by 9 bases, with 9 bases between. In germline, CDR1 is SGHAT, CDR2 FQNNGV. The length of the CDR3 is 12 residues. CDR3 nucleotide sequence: TGTGCCAGCAGCTTAGAGGCTCTTGGGCAGTACTTC. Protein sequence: CASSLEALGQYF.

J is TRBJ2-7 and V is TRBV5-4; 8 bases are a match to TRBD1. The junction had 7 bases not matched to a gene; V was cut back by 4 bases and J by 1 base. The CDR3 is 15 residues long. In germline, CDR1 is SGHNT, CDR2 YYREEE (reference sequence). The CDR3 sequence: CASSQGASESYEQYF. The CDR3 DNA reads TGTGCCAGCAGCCAGGGGGCTAGCGAGTCCTACGAGCAGTACTTC.